Below, 26 T cell receptor beta chains from the same sample are listed, as sequenced in a study of T cells in Graves' hyperthyroidism and ophthalmopathy. Amplified TCR beta CDR3 regions came from RNA transcripts. Carried out on the TCR CDR3, a first-round RT-PCR used the HTBI primer set. TCRdb re-called the multiplex PCR reads through MiXCR, storing one row per CDR3 protein. In the table there are about 260,000 distinct CDR3 sequences, around 22% of which are singletons. The specimen sequenced was blood. Receptors were obtained from a man aged 30 to 39 with Graves' ophthalmopathy.

This clonotype was recorded many times. The chain employs TRBV28 and TRBJ1-2; 8 positions match TRBD1. Unmatched junction bases numbered 12, after V lost 6 bases and J lost 0 bases. The CDR3 has 17 residues. The V gene's germline CDR1 is MDHEN and CDR2 SYDVKM. This CDR3 is CASRSTGTGAANYGYTF. The CDR3 bases are TGTGCCAGCAGATCCACCGGGACAGGCGCGGCTAACTATGGCTACACCTTC.

J is TRBJ2-4 and V is TRBV18, with D possibly TRBD2 on 6 matching bases. The CDR3 is made up of 13 amino acids. The V gene's germline CDR1 is KGHSH and CDR2 LQKENI. Trimming took off 4 bases at V and 7 bases at J, with 11 bases between the two ends. The CDR3 spells CASSRDAGNIQYF. The CDR3 coding sequence is TGTGCCAGCTCACGCGACGCGGGGAACATTCAGTACTTC.

A few counts support this clonotype. V gene TRBV11-1 combines with J gene TRBJ2-1; D might be TRBD2 (6 bases). This CDR3 region has 15 residues. CDR1 and CDR2 (germline): SGHAT, FQDESV (reference sequence). Trimming removed 3 bases from V and 7 bases from J, with 16 bases in between. CDR3 loop: CASSLGSLGGNEQFF. The DNA for the CDR3 is TGTGCCAGCAGCTTGGGGTCCTTAGGAGGGAATGAGCAGTTCTTC.

The J gene is TRBJ2-1, the V gene TRBV3-1; D perhaps matches TRBD1 (5 bases). Trimming shortened V by 5 bases and J by 3 bases, and 14 bases separated the two germline ends. Germline assignment: CDR1 LGHDT and CDR2 YNNKEL (reference sequence). The CDR3 loop spans 15 amino acids. CDR3 bases: TGTGCCAGCAGCTTAACGGTGGGGCTCTACAATGAGCAGTTCTTC. Residues: CASSLTVGLYNEQFF.

The table lists this clonotype with many counts. The CDR3 spells CASSLGQGLGYEQYF. CDR3 DNA: TGTGCCAGCAGCTTAGGACAGGGTTTGGGCTACGAGCAGTACTTC. The V and J genes are TRBV11-2 and TRBJ2-7; 7 positions match TRBD1. Germline CDR1 SGHAT, CDR2 FQNNGV. V shed 1 base, J shed 3 bases, and the junction held 6 bases outside the gene matches. The CDR3 consists of 15 residues.

This clonotype was observed many times. V gene TRBV11-3 combines with J gene TRBJ2-1, with TRBD2 matching 16 bases. The ends lost 4 bases at V and 9 bases at J; junction bases unmatched: 9. The CDR3 consists of 17 residues. Germline V lookup: CDR1 SGHNT, CDR2 YENEEA. CDR3 sequence (DNA): TGTGCCAGCAGCTGGATCGGGACTAGCGGGAGGGCCAGTGAGCAGTTCTTC. Protein: CASSWIGTSGRASEQFF. The full variable domain, its missing parts supplied by reference TRBV11-3 and TRBJ2-1, is EAGVVQSPRYKIIEKKQPVAFWCNPISGHNTLYWYLQNLGQGPELLIRYENEEAVDDSQLPKDRFSAERLKGVDSTLKIQPAELGDSAVYLCASSWIGTSGRASEQFFGPGTRLTVL.

Only a few counts were recorded for this clonotype. The chain employs TRBV12-5 and TRBJ2-5; the match to TRBD2 covers 11 bases. V shed 6 bases and J 3 bases; nucleotides not matched to a gene: 3. There are 14 residues in the CDR3. Germline V gene data show CDR1 as LGHNT and CDR2 as FRNRAP. CDR3 bases: TGTGCTAGTGGGAAGGGACTAGCGGAAGAGACCCAGTACTTC. Its translation is CASGKGLAEETQYF.

This clonotype was recorded at least ten times. The chain has TRBV18 and TRBJ2-7, with D perhaps TRBD2 (6 bases). This CDR3 region has 15 residues. The germline V gene encodes CDR1 KGHSH and CDR2 LQKENI. Trimming pared 2 bases from V and 0 bases from J, leaving 11 bases between. The CDR3 reads CASSPYGGDSYEQYF. In DNA, the CDR3 is TGTGCCAGCTCACCATACGGAGGGGACTCCTACGAGCAGTACTTC.

This chain uses TRBV2 with TRBJ1-5, with TRBD1 identical over 10 bases. Germline-derived CDR1 and CDR2 are SNHLY and FYNNEI. The CDR3 runs to 19 residues. The J segment lost 0 bases and the V segment lost 2 bases, leaving 10 bases of the junction unmatched. In nucleotides, the CDR3 is TGTGCCAGCAGTGAATTGGACAGGGGGTCATCCTATAGCAATCAGCCCCAGCATTTT. Its translation is CASSELDRGSSYSNQPQHF.

This chain connects TRBV4-1 to TRBJ2-5; the D is unclear. The CDR3 is 14 residues long. V lost 1 base, J lost 2 bases, and 8 bases lay in between. Germline lookup yields CDR1 MGHRA and CDR2 YSYEKL. CDR3 sequence: CASSQGIRQETQYF. CDR3 DNA: TGCGCCAGCAGCCAAGGAATCAGGCAAGAGACCCAGTACTTC.

In this sample, this clonotype turned up a few times. This sequence joins TRBV12-3 or TRBV12-4 and TRBJ1-5; D remains ambiguous. The germline V and J ends were trimmed by 6 bases and 2 bases, with 14 bases remaining between them. CDR3 length: 15 amino acids. The CDR3, as DNA: TGTGCCAGCAGAACCTCCGAGGCCCGCAATCAGCCCCAGCATTTT. Its translation is CASRTSEARNQPQHF.

This clonotype appeared a few times. The V call is TRBV24-1, the J call TRBJ1-4; 8 nucleotides line up with TRBD1. J was trimmed by 3 bases and V by 4 bases; bases with no gene match: 6. The CDR3 has 16 residues. Germline loops: CDR1 KGHDR, CDR2 SFDVKD. The CDR3 sequence is CATSEAGGSPNEKLFF. DNA for the CDR3: TGTGCCACCAGTGAGGCAGGGGGCTCGCCTAATGAAAAACTGTTTTTT.

This chain links TRBV24-1 with TRBJ2-1; TRBD2 aligns across 11 bases. V lost 9 bases, J lost 5 bases, and 2 bases stayed unmatched. The CDR3 has 13 residues. Germline V gene data show CDR1 as KGHDR and CDR2 as SFDVKD. The DNA for the CDR3 is TGTGCCACCGGGGGACTAGCGGACAATGAGCAGTTCTTC. The encoded protein is CATGGLADNEQFF.

In this sample, this clonotype turned up many times. The chain is built from TRBV30 and TRBJ1-2; D is undetermined. The CDR3 is made up of 13 amino acids. Germline CDR1 is GTSNPN and CDR2 is SVGIG (reference sequence). V dropped 0 bases and J dropped 8 bases, with 13 bases sitting between them. CDR3 sequence reads: CAWSVGRPKGYTF. As DNA, the CDR3 is TGTGCCTGGAGTGTAGGGCGGCCAAAGGGCTACACCTTC. The whole variable domain, remainder taken from reference TRBV30 and TRBJ1-2, is SQTIHQWPATLVQPVGSPLSLECTVEGTSNPNLYWYRQAAGRGLQLLFYSVGIGQISSEVPQNLSASRPQDRQFILSSKKLLLSDSGFYLCAWSVGRPKGYTFGSGTRLTVV.

There are many counts of this clonotype. The gene calls are TRBV30 and TRBJ2-7, with a tentative D call TRBD1 (6 bases). The CDR3 has 14 residues. The germline gives CDR1 GTSNPN, CDR2 SVGIG (reference sequence). CDR3 sequence (DNA): TGTGCACTGTGGCTCAGGACAGACAACTACGAGCAGTACTTC. Translated, it gives CALWLRTDNYEQYF.

The table lists this clonotype with a few counts. The rearrangement joins TRBV30 to TRBJ1-4, with TRBD1 as a possible D gene (5 bases). Looked up from germline, CDR1 is GTSNPN and CDR2 is SVGIG (reference sequence). The CDR3 extends over 12 amino acids. V was trimmed by 8 bases and J by 7 bases, leaving 14 bases between them. The CDR3 region is CAEGRAGEKLFF. CDR3 sequence (DNA): TGTGCCGAGGGCAGGGCGGGTGAAAAACTGTTTTTT.

This clonotype appeared many times. This chain links TRBV20-1 with TRBJ2-1; 9 bases are a match to TRBD2. Germline V gives CDR1 DFQATT, CDR2 SNEGSKA (reference sequence). Trimming took 6 bases from V and 7 from J; bases not matched to a gene: 13. The CDR3 has 15 amino acids. CDR3 region: CSAIRSGRRKNEQFF. CDR3 nucleotide sequence: TGCAGTGCCATTCGGAGCGGGAGGAGGAAAAATGAGCAGTTCTTC.

This clonotype has ten or more counts. The chain couples TRBV7-9 to TRBJ1-1, with D unclear. Germline V lookup: CDR1 SEHNR, CDR2 FQNEAQ (reference sequence). The CDR3 consists of 14 residues. V gave up 4 bases and J gave up 7 bases, with 16 bases separating them. The CDR3 DNA is TGTGCCAGCAGCTCCCCCCTGGGTAGACTTGAAGCTTTCTTT. Encoded protein: CASSSPLGRLEAFF.

V usage is TRBV20-1 and J usage is TRBJ1-5, with D uncertain. Germline lookup yields CDR1 DFQATT and CDR2 SNEGSKA (reference sequence). Trimming took 2 bases from V and 4 from J, leaving 6 bases between them. The CDR3 has 12 residues. This CDR3 reads CSARRRNQPQHF. CDR3 bases: TGCAGTGCTAGACGAAGGAATCAGCCCCAGCATTTT.

This clonotype was observed a handful of times. The V call is TRBV13, the J call TRBJ2-7; 15 positions match TRBD2. Trimming took 4 bases from V and 5 from J; bases not matched to a gene: 3. Germline V gives CDR1 PRHDT, CDR2 FYEKMQ (reference sequence). This CDR3 contains 15 residues. The chain's CDR3 is CASSSGLAGGNEQYF. In DNA, the CDR3 is TGTGCCAGCAGCTCGGGACTAGCGGGAGGTAACGAGCAGTACTTC.

The V call is TRBV10-3, the J call TRBJ2-7; a weak D match, TRBD2 (5 bases). The V end lost 4 bases, the J end lost 2 bases, and 12 bases lay between the germline ends. The CDR3 totals 14 residues. Germline loops: CDR1 ENHRY, CDR2 SYGVKD. In DNA form, the CDR3 reads TGTGCCATCAGTGTGGGCCAGGAGGCCTACGAGCAGTACTTC. It is translated as CAISVGQEAYEQYF.

In its sample, this clonotype was seen a few times. The chain carries TRBV29-1 and TRBJ2-1, with 9 bases fitting TRBD2. Per the germline V gene, CDR1 is SQVTM and CDR2 is ANQGSEA. CDR3 size: 15 residues. The CDR3, as DNA: TGCAGTCACCTGGCGGGAGGGACCCACTACAATGAGCAGTTCTTC. Its translation: CSHLAGGTHYNEQFF.

The table lists this clonotype with many counts. V gene TRBV28 combines with J gene TRBJ2-3, with TRBD2 matching 8 bases. Germline V lookup: CDR1 MDHEN, CDR2 SYDVKM. V shed 6 bases and J 4 bases; nucleotides not matched to a gene: 6. There are 14 residues in the CDR3. In nucleotides, the CDR3 is TGTGCCAGCAGCCGCCCGACTAGCGCAGATACGCAGTATTTT. Translation: CASSRPTSADTQYF.

This clonotype was picked up many times. V gene TRBV6-1 combines with J gene TRBJ1-1; a possible D gene is TRBD1 (6 bases). The V gene lost 6 bases and the J gene lost 3 bases, with 14 bases spanning the gap. The germline V gene encodes CDR1 MNHNS and CDR2 SASEGT. The CDR3 spans 14 residues. Written as DNA, the CDR3 is TGTGCCAGCAGGACCGACAGGCGATACACTGAAGCTTTCTTT. Its protein is CASRTDRRYTEAFF.

This clonotype turned up a few times. This chain uses TRBV28 with TRBJ2-7, with 7 nucleotides matching TRBD1. CDR1 is MDHEN, CDR2 SYDVKM, per germline. This CDR3 has 15 residues. J was trimmed by 4 bases and V by 3 bases; bases with no gene match: 9. This CDR3 is CASSFGTASGYEQYF. For the CDR3, the DNA is TGTGCCAGCAGTTTTGGGACAGCCAGTGGATACGAGCAGTACTTC.

This clonotype was seen many times. The CDR3 nucleotides are TGTGCCAGCAGATGGACTAGCGGGAAAGAGACCCAGTACTTC. Encoded protein: CASRWTSGKETQYF. The chain recombines TRBV7-2 with TRBJ2-5, with TRBD2 identical over 12 bases. Germline V gene data show CDR1 as SGHTA and CDR2 as FQGNSA. This CDR3 contains 14 residues. Trimming cost V 6 bases and J 3 bases; bases outside gene matches: 2.